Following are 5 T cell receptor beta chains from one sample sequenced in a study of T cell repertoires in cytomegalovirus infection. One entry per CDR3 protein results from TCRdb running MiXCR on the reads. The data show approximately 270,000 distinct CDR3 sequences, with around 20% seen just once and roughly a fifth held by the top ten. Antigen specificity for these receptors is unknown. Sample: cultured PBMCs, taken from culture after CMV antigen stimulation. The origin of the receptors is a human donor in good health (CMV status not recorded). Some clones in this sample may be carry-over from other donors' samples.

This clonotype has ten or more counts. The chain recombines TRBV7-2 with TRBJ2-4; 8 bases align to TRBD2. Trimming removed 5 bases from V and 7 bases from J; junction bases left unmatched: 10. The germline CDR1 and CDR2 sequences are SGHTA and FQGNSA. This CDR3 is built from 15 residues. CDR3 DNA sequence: TGTGCCAGCAGCCCAACGCGGGGGGTGTGGAACATTCAGTACTTC. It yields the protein CASSPTRGVWNIQYF.

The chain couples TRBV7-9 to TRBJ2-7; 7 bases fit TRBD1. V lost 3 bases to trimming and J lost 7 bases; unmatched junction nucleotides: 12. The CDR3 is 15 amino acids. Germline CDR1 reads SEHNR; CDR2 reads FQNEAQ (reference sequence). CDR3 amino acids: CASSFGTATYEEQYV. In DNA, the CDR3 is TGTGCCAGCAGCTTCGGGACAGCCACCTACGAAGAGCAGTACGTC.

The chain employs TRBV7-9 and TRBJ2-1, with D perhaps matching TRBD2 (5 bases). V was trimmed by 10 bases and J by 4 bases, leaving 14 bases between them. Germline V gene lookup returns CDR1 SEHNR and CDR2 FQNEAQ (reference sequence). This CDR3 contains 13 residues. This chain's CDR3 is CAIGERKYNEQFF. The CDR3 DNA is TGTGCCATCGGCGAGCGGAAGTACAATGAGCAGTTCTTC. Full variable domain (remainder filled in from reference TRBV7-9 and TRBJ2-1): DTGVSQNPRHKITKRGQNVTFRCDPISEHNRLYWYRQTLGQGPEFLTYFQNEAQLEKSRLLSDRFSAERPKGSFSTLEIQRTEQGDSAMYLCAIGERKYNEQFFGPGTRLTVL.

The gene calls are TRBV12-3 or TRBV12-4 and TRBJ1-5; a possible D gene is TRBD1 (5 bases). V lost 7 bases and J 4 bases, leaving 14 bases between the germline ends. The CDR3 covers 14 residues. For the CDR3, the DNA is TGTGCCAGCACCCCCCGGGAGGGGAATCAGCCCCAGCATTTT. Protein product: CASTPREGNQPQHF.

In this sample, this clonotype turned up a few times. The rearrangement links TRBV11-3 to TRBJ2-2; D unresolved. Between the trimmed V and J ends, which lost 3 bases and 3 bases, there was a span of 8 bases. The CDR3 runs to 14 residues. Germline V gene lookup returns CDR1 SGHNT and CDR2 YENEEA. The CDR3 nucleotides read TGTGCCAGCAGCTTCTCTAGGGACACCGGGGAGCTGTTTTTT. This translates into CASSFSRDTGELFF.